A selection of T cell receptor beta chains follows, all from one sample in a study of blood T cell repertoires in COVID-19. Assay: immunoSEQ multiplex PCR; the TCRdb copy retains only in-frame clones and omits some. The table shows about 200,000 clones, with almost 85% occurring only once. The source material was peripheral blood. Every receptor here comes from a human donor with acute or convalescent COVID-19. The donor label of this sample is uncertain. CDR3s include the opening cysteine and the closing phenylalanine or tryptophan. A D gene is named only where the DNA matches it firmly. Clone size is not always given. Where it is, it says once, few, many or a class for expanded clones.

. | 14 | . | TRBJ2-2 | TRBV6-5 | TGTGCCAGCAGAGCTCGACAGAACACCGGGGAGCTGTTTTTT | CASRARQNTGELFF
. | 15 | . | TRBJ1-5 | TRBV18 | TGTGCCAGCTCACCTCAGGGTTATAGCAATCAGCCCCAGCATTTT | CASSPQGYSNQPQHF
TRBD1 | 17 | few | TRBJ1-4 | TRBV27 | TGTGCCAGCAGTCCCGGGACAGGGGAGTTGTGGCATGAAAAACTGTTTTTT | CASSPGTGELWHEKLFF
. | 15 | . | TRBJ2-1 | TRBV5-4 | TGTGCCAGCAGCTTGGTTGGTACTGCTGTTGCTGAGCAGTTCTTC | CASSLVGTAVAEQFF
. | 15 | . | TRBJ2-1 | TRBV9 | TGTGCCAGCAGCGTATACGGGAGTGGGTCGAATGAGCAGTTCTTC | CASSVYGSGSNEQFF
. | 16 | few | TRBJ1-2 | TRBV9 | TGTGCCAGCAGCGTAGGAGCTGTCGTAGGGCGGGTCGGCTACACCTTC | CASSVGAVVGRVGYTF
. | 14 | few | TRBJ1-3 | TRBV7-9 | TGTGCCAGCAGCTCTACAGGGTCTGGAAACACCATATATTTT | CASSSTGSGNTIYF
TRBD2 | 15 | . | TRBJ2-7 | TRBV4-3 | TGCGCCAGCAGCCAAGAATGGAGCGGGAGACTCGAGCAGTACTTC | CASSQEWSGRLEQYF
TRBD1 | 15 | . | TRBJ1-2 | TRBV23-1 | TGCGCCAGCACCTCCAAGGACAGGAGCCTCTATGGCTACACCTTC | CASTSKDRSLYGYTF
. | 15 | . | TRBJ2-7 | TRBV6-5 | TGTGCCAGCAGTTACTCGATAGACAGTACCTACGAGCAGTACTTC | CASSYSIDSTYEQYF
. | 15 | . | TRBJ2-3 | TRBV5-5 | TGTGCCAGCAGCTTGTTTGGACTTAGCACAGATACGCAGTATTTT | CASSLFGLSTDTQYF
. | 15 | once | TRBJ2-3 | TRBV7-9 | TGTGCCAGCACCGCTCTTGGCGGGGGCACAGATACGCAGTATTTT | CASTALGGGTDTQYF
TRBD1 | 16 | . | TRBJ2-7 | TRBV24-1 | TGTGCCACCAGTGATCCGGGGACAGTGCCCTTCTACGAGCAGTACTTC | CATSDPGTVPFYEQYF
. | 19 | few | TRBJ2-5 | TRBV29-1 | TGCAGCGTTGAAGATCGACCACTCGCGCCCGGGGCGGGGCAAGAGACCCAGTACTTC | CSVEDRPLAPGAGQETQYF
TRBD1 | 16 | . | TRBJ1-2 | TRBV5-4 | TGTGCCAGCAGCCAGGGGGACAGGGCTACATACTATGGCTACACCTTC | CASSQGDRATYYGYTF
TRBD1 | 13 | once | TRBJ2-4 | TRBV29-1 | TGCAGCGTTGAAGGGACAGGTAAAAACATTCAGTACTTC | CSVEGTGKNIQYF
. | 12 | . | TRBJ1-2 | TRBV30 | TGTGCCTGGAGTGTGACAGGTTATGGCTACACCTTC | CAWSVTGYGYTF
TRBD2 | 15 | . | TRBJ2-3 | TRBV6-1 | TGTGCCAGCAGCCTCCCGGGACTAGTTAGTGATACGCAGTATTTT | CASSLPGLVSDTQYF
TRBD2 | 17 | . | TRBJ2-7 | TRBV7-9 | TGTGCCAGCAGCCCAAGACTAGCGGGAGGGGGAGTCGACGAGCAGTACTTC | CASSPRLAGGGVDEQYF
TRBD2 | 14 | few | TRBJ2-7 | TRBV6-5 | TGTGCCAGCAGTTCTAGCGGGAGGGCAAACGAGCAGTACTTC | CASSSSGRANEQYF
TRBD2 | 14 | . | TRBJ2-1 | TRBV10-2 | TGCGCCAGCAGTGGACTAGCGGGACAACTCGAGCAGTTCTTC | CASSGLAGQLEQFF
TRBD2 | 16 | . | TRBJ2-7 | TRBV6-5 | TGTGCCAGCAGTTACTCGAGCAAGCGGGGGGGCTACGAGCAGTACTTC | CASSYSSKRGGYEQYF
TRBD2 | 15 | . | TRBJ2-7 | TRBV28 | TGTGCCAGCAGCCCCCCCAATAGCGGGAGTTACGAGCAGTACTTC | CASSPPNSGSYEQYF